Below, 31 T cell receptor beta chains from the same sample are listed, as sequenced in a study of T cells in Graves' hyperthyroidism and ophthalmopathy. Amplification of TCR beta CDR3 regions used RNA as the template. During a first-round RT-PCR of the TCR CDR3, the HTBI primer set was used. TCRdb analysed the multiplex PCR reads with MiXCR anew, one entry per CDR3 protein. The top ten hold less than 40% of the sample, which has nearly 750,000 distinct CDR3 sequences, about 35% seen once. The specimen was blood. The receptors were gathered from a woman in her 40s with Graves' hyperthyroidism.

This clonotype was seen repeatedly, ten times or more. CDR3 loop: CATAQGQPQHF. As DNA, the CDR3 is TGTGCCACCGCTCAGGGGCAGCCCCAGCATTTT. The gene calls are TRBV6-2 or TRBV6-3 and TRBJ1-5, with D perhaps TRBD1 (6 bases). CDR1 is MNHEY and CDR2 is SVGEGT in the germline V gene. The CDR3 runs 11 residues. Trimming removed 10 bases from V and 7 bases from J, with 11 bases in between.

This clonotype was seen only a few times. The V call is TRBV5-1, the J call TRBJ1-2; TRBD1 might be the D (5 bases). Trimming removed 1 base from V and 8 bases from J, with 15 bases in between. Germline CDR1 SGHRS, CDR2 YFSETQ. CDR3 size: 14 residues. CDR3 sequence reads: CASSLTAGNGGYTF. The DNA for the CDR3 is TGCGCCAGCAGCTTGACCGCAGGGAACGGCGGCTACACCTTC. The whole variable domain, filled in from reference TRBV5-1 and TRBJ1-2, reads KAGVTQTPRYLIKTRGQQVTLSCSPISGHRSVSWYQQTPGQGLQFLFEYFSETQRNKGNFPGRFSGRQFSNSRSEMNVSTLELGDSALYLCASSLTAGNGGYTFGSGTRLTVV.

Many counts were recorded for this clonotype. The gene calls are TRBV9 and TRBJ1-1; 7 nucleotides align to TRBD1. This CDR3 has 14 amino acids. Germline CDR1 reads SGDLS; CDR2 reads YYNGEE. The V and J ends lost 3 bases and 4 bases, in that order; junction bases with no gene match: 6. CDR3 sequence (DNA): TGTGCCAGCAGCGCCCAGGGGGGGGGCACTGAAGCTTTCTTT. Its protein is CASSAQGGGTEAFF.

This chain links TRBV9 with TRBJ1-4; D possibly corresponds to TRBD1 (6 bases). Between the trimmed V and J ends, which lost 4 bases and 0 bases, there was a span of 13 bases. Germline values: CDR1 SGDLS, CDR2 YYNGEE. This CDR3 has 16 amino acids. The CDR3 reads CASSLSRDTTNEKLFF. CDR3 DNA: TGTGCCAGCAGCTTAAGCAGGGACACAACTAATGAAAAACTGTTTTTT. The full variable domain, in which reference TRBV9 and TRBJ1-4 provide the parts outside the CDR3, is DSGVTQTPKHLITATGQRVTLRCSPRSGDLSVYWYQQSLDQGLQFLIQYYNGEERAKGNILERFSAQQFPDLHSELNLSSLELGDSALYFCASSLSRDTTNEKLFFGSGTQLSVL.

This chain uses TRBV6-1 with TRBJ1-4; no definite D call. V was pared by 8 bases and J by 5 bases, with 18 bases between. This CDR3 region has 15 residues. Looked up from germline, CDR1 is MNHNS and CDR2 is SASEGT. CDR3 residues: CASGEGDTNNEKLFF. CDR3 nucleotides: TGTGCCAGCGGGGAGGGTGACACGAACAATGAAAAACTGTTTTTT.

Here the CDR3 reads CAIVRNTSRRRGYTF. The CDR3 nucleotides read TGTGCCATCGTCAGAAATACTTCCCGCCGGAGGGGCTACACCTTC. V gene TRBV12-3 or TRBV12-4 combines with J gene TRBJ1-2; D uncertain. The CDR3 spans 15 residues. V was cut by 10 bases and J by 8 bases, with 26 bases left in between.

This clonotype was counted ten times or more. V usage is TRBV2 and J usage is TRBJ1-2; no clear D gene. V lost 3 bases and J 8 bases, leaving 7 bases between the germline ends. The CDR3 is made up of 11 amino acids. Germline V gives CDR1 SNHLY, CDR2 FYNNEI. The CDR3, as DNA: TGTGCCAGCAGTGATGTATGGGGCTACACCTTC. The encoded protein is CASSDVWGYTF.

There are many counts of this clonotype. The rearrangement joins TRBV10-2 to TRBJ2-3; no definite D call. The CDR3 contains 12 residues. Germline CDR1 WSHSY, CDR2 SAAADI. With 0 bases removed from V and 2 bases from J, the gap between germline ends came to 0 bases. CDR3 region: CASSESTDTQYF. CDR3 nucleotide sequence: TGCGCCAGCAGTGAGTCCACAGATACGCAGTATTTT.

Worth noting for this clonotype: A junction boundary mismatches the germline segment, possibly from a read error. The V call is TRBV7-7, the J call TRBJ2-5, with TRBD1 identical over 7 bases. CDR3 length: 15 residues. Germline V gene sequence: CDR1 SSHAT, CDR2 FNYEAQ (reference sequence). CDR3 protein: CASSLEGDSRETQYF. The CDR3 DNA reads TGTGCTAGCAGCTTAGAAGGGGACAGCAGGGAGACTCAGTACTTC.

V is TRBV9 and J is TRBJ1-4; the D is unclear. Trimming stripped 4 bases from V and 5 bases from J, with 21 bases between. Germline CDR1 and CDR2: SGDLS and YYNGEE. CDR3 length equals 17 residues. The CDR3 nucleotides are TGTGCCAGCAGCCCTCGTGTTAGCGGGAGTCGAAATGAAAAACTGTTTTTT. Its protein product is CASSPRVSGSRNEKLFF.

This clonotype came up many times. The chain links TRBV7-9 to TRBJ2-7; the match to TRBD2 covers 11 bases. Per the germline V gene, CDR1 is SEHNR and CDR2 is FQNEAQ (reference sequence). This CDR3 contains 16 residues. The J segment lost 5 bases and the V segment lost 0 bases, leaving 6 bases of the junction unmatched. The CDR3 DNA reads as TGTGCCAGCAGCTTAGCACTAGCGGGAGTCGCTAACGAGCAGTACTTC. Translating gives CASSLALAGVANEQYF.

The CDR3 nucleotides are TGCAGTGCTAGACGACTAGCGGGGGGACGATTGTACGAGCAGTACTTC. The encoded protein is CSARRLAGGRLYEQYF. V gene TRBV20-1 combines with J gene TRBJ2-7; TRBD2 agrees at 13 bases. Germline loops: CDR1 DFQATT, CDR2 SNEGSKA (reference sequence). With V trimmed by 2 bases and J by 4 bases, 8 bases remained unmatched. The CDR3 runs to 16 residues.

The V gene is TRBV7-9, the J gene TRBJ1-5, with TRBD1 as a possible D gene (5 bases). CDR1 is SEHNR, CDR2 FQNEAQ, per germline (reference sequence). This CDR3 spans 16 amino acids. Trimming took 3 bases from V and 0 from J, leaving 12 bases between them. CDR3 in DNA: TGTGCCAGCAGCTTGGGGGGGACGGTTAGCAATCAGCCCCAGCATTTT. Protein sequence: CASSLGGTVSNQPQHF.

The chain joins TRBV7-2 to TRBJ2-5; D tentatively reads TRBD1 or TRBD2 (5 bases each). CDR3 length: 17 amino acids. Trimming took 5 bases from V and 2 from J, leaving 21 bases between them. The germline V gene has CDR1 SGHTA and CDR2 FQGNSA. The CDR3 is CASSLRRNRDPQETQYF. CDR3 sequence (DNA): TGTGCCAGCAGCCTCCGCCGGAACCGGGACCCACAAGAGACCCAGTACTTC.

This clonotype appeared many times. The V and J genes are TRBV20-1 and TRBJ1-6; 9 positions agree with TRBD1. CDR3 length: 15 amino acids. Per the germline V gene, CDR1 is DFQATT and CDR2 is SNEGSKA (reference sequence). Trimming removed 3 bases from V and 8 bases from J; junction bases left unmatched: 8. CDR3 amino acids: CSARDAGQGDSPLHF. CDR3 DNA: TGCAGTGCTAGGGATGCGGGACAGGGTGATTCACCCCTCCACTTT.

This chain joins TRBV20-1 and TRBJ1-1; D is perhaps TRBD1 (5 bases). CDR1 and CDR2 from the germline V gene are DFQATT and SNEGSKA (reference sequence). The CDR3 runs 13 residues. Trimming took off 5 bases at V and 1 base at J, with 11 bases between the two ends. The CDR3, as DNA: TGCAGTGCTGAACACGACAGGAACACTGAAGCTTTCTTT. Translated, it gives CSAEHDRNTEAFF.

The chain couples TRBV9 to TRBJ1-1, with D unresolved. CDR1 is SGDLS, CDR2 YYNGEE, per germline. The CDR3 runs 14 residues. V was trimmed by 0 bases and J by 3 bases, leaving 9 bases between them. The CDR3 region is CASSVAPIDTEAFF. The CDR3 DNA is TGTGCCAGCAGCGTAGCTCCGATAGACACTGAAGCTTTCTTT. The full variable domain, its missing parts supplied by reference TRBV9 and TRBJ1-1, is DSGVTQTPKHLITATGQRVTLRCSPRSGDLSVYWYQQSLDQGLQFLIQYYNGEERAKGNILERFSAQQFPDLHSELNLSSLELGDSALYFCASSVAPIDTEAFFGQGTRLTVV.

This clonotype was detected many times. The CDR3 loop reads CASSLEVTLETQYF. For the CDR3, the DNA is TGTGCCAGCAGCTTAGAAGTTACCCTCGAGACCCAGTACTTC. The J gene is TRBJ2-5, the V gene TRBV11-2; D is undetermined. This CDR3 region has 14 residues. The germline CDR1 and CDR2 sequences are SGHAT and FQNNGV. V lost 0 bases and J 5 bases, leaving 10 bases between the germline ends.

This clonotype was recorded at least ten times. The chain joins TRBV20-1 to TRBJ1-2, with D possibly being TRBD1 (6 bases). V lost 4 bases, J lost 9 bases, and 24 bases lay in between. The CDR3 runs to 15 residues. Germline CDR1 and CDR2: DFQATT and SNEGSKA (reference sequence). CDR3 protein: CSATSPSGARLSYTF. CDR3 in DNA: TGCAGTGCTACCTCTCCCTCAGGGGCGAGGTTGAGCTACACCTTC.

The chain combines TRBV29-1 with TRBJ1-3; TRBD1 is a possible D gene (5 bases). The ends were cut back, 4 bases at V and 1 base at J, with 14 bases in the middle. The germline gives CDR1 SQVTM, CDR2 ANQGSEA. The CDR3 covers 15 residues. The CDR3: CSVAPGRVSGNTIYF. CDR3 coding DNA: TGCAGCGTTGCCCCAGGCAGGGTTTCTGGAAACACCATATATTTT.

V gene TRBV10-3 combines with J gene TRBJ2-2; D is perhaps TRBD1 (6 bases). Germline CDR1 ENHRY, CDR2 SYGVKD. Trimming removed 6 bases from V and 6 bases from J, with 17 bases in between. The CDR3 totals 15 residues. CDR3 sequence (DNA): TGTGCCATCAGCAGTTATAACAGGGCCCCCGGGGAGCTGTTTTTT. Translated, it gives CAISSYNRAPGELFF.

The chain has TRBV11-3 and TRBJ2-2; D gene uncertain. Between the trimmed V and J ends, which lost 5 bases and 2 bases, there was a span of 12 bases. CDR3 length equals 15 residues. In germline, CDR1 is SGHNT, CDR2 YENEEA. The CDR3 sequence: CASSREWVNTGELFF. The CDR3 nucleotides read TGTGCCAGCAGCCGCGAGTGGGTTAACACCGGGGAGCTGTTTTTT.

This clonotype came up a few times. V and J are TRBV20-1 and TRBJ2-5; D is unclear. The length of the CDR3 is 13 residues. Trimming cost V 8 bases and J 4 bases, with 17 bases left between them. Germline loops: CDR1 DFQATT, CDR2 SNEGSKA (reference sequence). In DNA form, the CDR3 reads TGCAGTCCCACCCAAACCTTGAGAGAGACCCAGTACTTC. Its translation: CSPTQTLRETQYF.

CDR3 in DNA: TGCGCCAGCAGCCAAGTGAGGATAGGCGCCCCGCGCGAGCAGTACTTC. This gives the protein CASSQVRIGAPREQYF. This chain uses TRBV4-3 with TRBJ2-7; D not resolved. Germline lookup yields CDR1 LGHNA and CDR2 YSLEER. The CDR3 runs to 16 residues. V gave up 1 base and J gave up 6 bases, with 19 bases separating them.

This clonotype has ten or more counts. This chain links TRBV29-1 with TRBJ2-7; D may be TRBD1 or TRBD2 (5 bases each). Looked up from germline, CDR1 is SQVTM and CDR2 is ANQGSEA. The CDR3 runs 12 residues. V was cut by 3 bases and J by 5 bases, with 11 bases left in between. CDR3 nucleotides: TGCAGCGTTGACGAGGGGAGCGACGAGCAGTACTTC. Encoded protein: CSVDEGSDEQYF.

The rearrangement uses TRBV12-3 or TRBV12-4 and TRBJ1-4; D call uncertain. V lost 5 bases and J 5 bases, leaving 18 bases between the germline ends. The CDR3 has 16 residues. The CDR3, as DNA: TGTGCCAGCAGTCCCTCCCTTAGGGTCTTAAATGAAAAACTGTTTTTT. Its protein product is CASSPSLRVLNEKLFF.

This clonotype was counted many times. The chain employs TRBV7-2 and TRBJ1-3; D remains unclear. Germline V gene data show CDR1 as SGHTA and CDR2 as FQGNSA. There are 13 residues in the CDR3. V lost 7 bases, J lost 5 bases, and 12 bases lay in between. This chain's CDR3 is CASTRPVRNTIYF. DNA of the CDR3: TGTGCCAGCACCCGCCCGGTTCGAAACACCATATATTTT. The whole variable domain, remainder taken from reference TRBV7-2 and TRBJ1-3, is GAGVSQSPSNKVTEKGKDVELRCDPISGHTALYWYRQSLGQGLEFLIYFQGNSAPDKSGLPSDRFSAERTGGSVSTLTIQRTQQEDSAVYLCASTRPVRNTIYFGEGSWLTVV.

A single count supports this clonotype. This chain links TRBV7-2 with TRBJ1-2, with D possibly TRBD1 on 5 matching bases. The V end was cut by 7 bases, the J end by 1 base, with 13 bases between. The germline CDR1 and CDR2 sequences are SGHTA and FQGNSA. The CDR3 covers 14 residues. The DNA for the CDR3 is TGTGCCAGCAACAAGGTGGGGGGTAACTATGGCTACACCTTC. It codes for CASNKVGGNYGYTF.

As regards this clonotype: This sequence may be a read error, since a much larger clone differs from it by one base. The chain recombines TRBV6-6 with TRBJ2-7; TRBD2 aligns across 7 bases. Germline assignment: CDR1 MNHNY and CDR2 SVGAGI (reference sequence). V lost 7 bases, J lost 2 bases, and 2 bases stayed unmatched. This CDR3 is built from 12 residues. CDR3 residues: CASTGGTYEQYF. As DNA, the CDR3 is TGTGCCAGCACCGGGGGGACCTACGAGCAGTACTTC.

This clonotype was seen a few times. The chain has TRBV6-6 and TRBJ1-1; D is undetermined. V dropped 5 bases and J dropped 4 bases, with 14 bases sitting between them. Germline lookup yields CDR1 MNHNY and CDR2 SVGAGI (reference sequence). The length of the CDR3 is 14 residues. This chain's CDR3 is CASSDARVSTEAFF. The CDR3 DNA is TGTGCCAGCAGTGATGCCCGGGTTTCCACTGAAGCTTTCTTT.

This clonotype showed up many times. This sequence joins TRBV7-2 and TRBJ2-5; D is unclear. Trimming cost V 5 bases and J 6 bases, with 10 bases left between them. CDR3 length: 12 amino acids. Germline values: CDR1 SGHTA, CDR2 FQGNSA. CDR3 sequence (DNA): TGTGCCAGCAGCCAAGGTCACCAGACCCAGTACTTC. Encoded protein: CASSQGHQTQYF.